This TCR beta chain was identified in a study of blood T cell repertoires in COVID-19. The overall study: The United States, Italy and Spain supplied acute and convalescent COVID-19 samples.

Profiling relied on immunoSEQ multiplex PCR, and the TCRdb table lists in-frame clones only, not all of them. The sample holds approximately 280,000 clones, 86% seen once. Adults between about 18 and 89 years of age took part from 24 US areas. Membership in each cohort depended on participant-reported clinical history. Recovery among Cohort 3 donors was established by two negative PCRs, clearance, or symptom resolution. The V gene's germline CDR1 is MNHNS and CDR2 SASEGT. The CDR3 runs 18 residues. With 3 bases clipped from V and 0 bases from J, the junction kept 11 bases outside the gene matches. This sequence was found in a woman aged 18-30 years who had recovered from COVID-19. Sequenced sample: PBMCs or T cells enriched from blood (not recorded which). The V gene is TRBV6-1, the J gene TRBJ2-3, with TRBD2 matching over 8 bases. CDR3 coding DNA: TGTGCCAGCAGTGATTCCCTCCTCCAGCGGGGGAGCACAGATACGCAGTATTTT. Protein: CASSDSLLQRGSTDTQYF.